A selection of T cell receptor beta chains follows, all from one sample in a study of shared clonotypes between healthy human individuals. The table came from immunoSEQ multiplex PCR; TCRdb's copy has only in-frame clones and leaves some out. The sample has under 2,500,000 clones, about 94% seen once; the top ten hold around 0.13%. The sequenced material came from naive CD4+ T cells sorted from blood. The source is a man younger than 35 in good health. The CDR3 runs from the conserved cysteine through the conserved F or W. A D gene is named only where the DNA matches it firmly. Clone sizes are given selectively: once, few, many, or a class where the clone is expanded.

TRBJ1-5	once	-	TRBV21-1	TGTGCCAGCAGCAAAGCACCCCAGACAGGCCAAAGACGCAATCAGCCCCAGCATTTT	CASSKAPQTGQRRNQPQHF
TRBJ2-1	-	TRBD2	TRBV7-9	TGTGCCAGCAGCAGGGGACTAGCGGGAGTAAATGAGCAGTTCTTC	CASSRGLAGVNEQFF
TRBJ2-3	-	TRBD2	TRBV5-4	TGTGCCAGCAGCCCGGGGGGTAGCTACACAGATACGCAGTATTTT	CASSPGGSYTDTQYF
TRBJ2-3	-	-	TRBV7-2	TGTGCCAGCACCTTAGAGGGTACGGGAGATACGCAGTATTTT	CASTLEGTGDTQYF
TRBJ2-6	-	-	TRBV10-1	TGCGCCAGCAGTGAGTCAAGGACACCTTCTGGGGCCAACGTCCTGACTTTC	CASSESRTPSGANVLTF
TRBJ2-7	-	-	TRBV12-5	TGTGCTAGTGGTTTGTTCGCTGGGGGGCAGTACTTC	CASGLFAGGQYF
TRBJ2-5	-	TRBD2	TRBV11-2	TGTGCCAGCAGCTTACCGGGACTAGCGGGGCTAATTCGACAAGAGACCCAGTACTTC	CASSLPGLAGLIRQETQYF
TRBJ2-7	-	TRBD1	TRBV28	TGTGCCAGCAGGCTTCCTGGACAGGGTAAGGCCTACGAGCAGTACTTC	CASRLPGQGKAYEQYF
TRBJ2-7	-	-	TRBV7-8	TGTGCCAGCAGCTCAGGGGTGGTGAGCTCCTACGAGCAGTACTTC	CASSSGVVSSYEQYF
TRBJ1-2	-	-	TRBV10-1	TGCGCCAGCAGTGCCTTTACGGGATCTGGCTACACCTTC	CASSAFTGSGYTF
TRBJ2-3	-	TRBD1	TRBV7-2	TGTGCCAGCAGCTATTCCGGGACAGGGGGTTCGGATACGCAGTATTTT	CASSYSGTGGSDTQYF
TRBJ2-2	-	-	TRBV5-8	TGTGCCAGCAGCTTGGGTGTGGGACCAAACACCGGGGAGCTGTTTTTT	CASSLGVGPNTGELFF
TRBJ1-4	-	-	TRBV6-5	TGTGCCAGCAGTCAAGGGAGCGTGAGGGAAAAACTGTTTTTT	CASSQGSVREKLFF
TRBJ2-7	-	TRBD2	TRBV5-4	TGTGCCAGCAGCTGGGGACTAGCGGGAGGGCCGGAGGGGGAGCAGTACTTC	CASSWGLAGGPEGEQYF
TRBJ2-5	-	TRBD2	TRBV7-2	TGTGCCAGCAGCGGGCTAGCGGGGGGCCAAGAGACCCAGTACTTC	CASSGLAGGQETQYF
TRBJ1-1	-	-	TRBV23-1	TGCGCCAGCAGTCCCCCCGGGGTGAGGTCCATGAACACTGAAGCTTTCTTT	CASSPPGVRSMNTEAFF
TRBJ2-7	-	-	TRBV5-1	TGCGCCAGCAGCTTGGGGGGCTTCAGATCCTACGAGCAGTACTTC	CASSLGGFRSYEQYF
TRBJ2-2	-	-	TRBV27	TGTGCCAGCAGTTTGCTAGGGGGTACCGGGGAGCTGTTTTTT	CASSLLGGTGELFF
TRBJ2-6	once	-	TRBV5-6	TGTGCCAGCAGCTACAGGGACCCCGGGGCCAACGTCCTGACTTTC	CASSYRDPGANVLTF
TRBJ1-3	-	-	TRBV30	TGTGCCTGGACCTACTTGGGCAACACCATATATTTT	CAWTYLGNTIYF
TRBJ1-1	-	-	TRBV10-2	TGCGCCAGCATAAGGGCCGAGGGAGGAACTGAAGCTTTCTTT	CASIRAEGGTEAFF
TRBJ2-7	-	TRBD1	TRBV11-3	TGTGCCAGCAGCTTCGGGTATTCTGGACAGGGCTTCTCCTACGAGCAGTACTTC	CASSFGYSGQGFSYEQYF
TRBJ2-3	-	-	TRBV10-3	TGTGCCATCAGTGCGGAGGGGGGTACAGATACGCAGTATTTT	CAISAEGGTDTQYF
TRBJ2-3	-	-	TRBV7-2	TGTGCCAGCAGCTTAATCGGGGGTGGTATTAGCACAGATACGCAGTATTTT	CASSLIGGGISTDTQYF
TRBJ1-5	-	TRBD1	TRBV28	TGTGCCAGCAGTCCCGGGACAGGGGTCAATCAGCCCCAGCATTTT	CASSPGTGVNQPQHF
TRBJ2-1	-	TRBD2	TRBV9	TGTGCCAGCAGCGAGACCCCTCTAGCGGGAATAAAGTACAATGAGCAGTTCTTC	CASSETPLAGIKYNEQFF
TRBJ2-2	once	-	TRBV30	TGTGCCTGGAGGGCAGGGCTATCGGCCGGGGAGCTGTTTTTT	CAWRAGLSAGELFF
TRBJ1-5	-	TRBD1	TRBV19	TGTGCCAGTAGTCCGTCACCCCCGGGACAGGGTTTGAATCAGCCCCAGCATTTT	CASSPSPPGQGLNQPQHF
TRBJ2-4	-	-	TRBV10-1	TGCGCCAGCAGTGAGAATATACAGGACACGAGGGGAGTCAAAAACATTCAGTACTTC	CASSENIQDTRGVKNIQYF